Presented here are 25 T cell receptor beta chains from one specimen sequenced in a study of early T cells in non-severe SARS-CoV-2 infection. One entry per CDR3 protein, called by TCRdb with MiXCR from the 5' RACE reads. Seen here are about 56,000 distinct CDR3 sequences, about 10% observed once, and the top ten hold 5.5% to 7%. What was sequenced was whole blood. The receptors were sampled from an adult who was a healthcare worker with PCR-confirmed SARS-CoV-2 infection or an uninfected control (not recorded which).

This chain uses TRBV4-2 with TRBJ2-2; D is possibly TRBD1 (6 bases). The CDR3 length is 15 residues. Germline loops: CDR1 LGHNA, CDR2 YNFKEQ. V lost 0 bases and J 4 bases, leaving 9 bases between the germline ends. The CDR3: CASSQDQGSTGELFF. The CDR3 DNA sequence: TGTGCCAGCAGCCAAGACCAGGGGAGCACCGGGGAGCTGTTTTTT.

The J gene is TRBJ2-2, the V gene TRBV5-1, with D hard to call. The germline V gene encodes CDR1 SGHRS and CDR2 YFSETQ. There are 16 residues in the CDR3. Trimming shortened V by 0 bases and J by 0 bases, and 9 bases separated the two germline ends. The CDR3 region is CASSLGALSNTGELFF. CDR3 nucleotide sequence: TGCGCCAGCAGCTTGGGGGCCCTATCGAACACCGGGGAGCTGTTTTTT.

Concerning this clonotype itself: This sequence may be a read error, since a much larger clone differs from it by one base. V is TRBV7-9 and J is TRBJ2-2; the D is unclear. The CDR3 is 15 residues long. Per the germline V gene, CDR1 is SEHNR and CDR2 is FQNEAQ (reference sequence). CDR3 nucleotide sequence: TGTACCAGCAGCTCCTCGGGCGTGGACACCGGGGAGCTGTTTTTT. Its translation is CTSSSSGVDTGELFF.

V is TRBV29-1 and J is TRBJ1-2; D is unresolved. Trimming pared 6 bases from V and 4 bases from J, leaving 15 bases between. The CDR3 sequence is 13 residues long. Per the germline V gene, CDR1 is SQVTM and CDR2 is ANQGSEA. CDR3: CSVKNGVTYGYTF. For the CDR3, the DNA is TGCAGCGTGAAGAACGGAGTTACCTATGGCTACACCTTC.

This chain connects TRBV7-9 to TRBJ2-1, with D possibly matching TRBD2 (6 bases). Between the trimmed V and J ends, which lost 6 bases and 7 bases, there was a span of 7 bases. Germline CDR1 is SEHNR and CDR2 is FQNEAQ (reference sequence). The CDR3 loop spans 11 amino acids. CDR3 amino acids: CASRGGNEQFF. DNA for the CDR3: TGTGCCAGCAGAGGAGGGAATGAGCAGTTCTTC.

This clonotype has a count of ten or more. CDR3 DNA sequence: TGCAGCGTTGTGGCAGGCAATCAGCCCCAGCATTTT. It is translated as CSVVAGNQPQHF. The rearrangement uses TRBV29-1 and TRBJ1-5; D unresolved. CDR3 length: 12 amino acids. The germline V and J ends were trimmed by 4 bases and 2 bases, with 6 bases remaining between them. CDR1 is SQVTM, CDR2 ANQGSEA, per germline.

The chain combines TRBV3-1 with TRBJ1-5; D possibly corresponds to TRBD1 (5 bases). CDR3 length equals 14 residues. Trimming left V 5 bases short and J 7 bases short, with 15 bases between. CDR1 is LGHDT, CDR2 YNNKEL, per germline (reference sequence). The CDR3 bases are TGTGCCAGCAGCTCAGGGCCTGGTGGACAGCCCCAGCATTTT. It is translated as CASSSGPGGQPQHF. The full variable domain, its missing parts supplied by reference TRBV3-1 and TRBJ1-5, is DTAVSQTPKYLVTQMGNDKSIKCEQNLGHDTMYWYKQDSKKFLKIMFSYNNKELIINETVPNRFSPKSPDKAHLNLHINSLELGDSAVYFCASSSGPGGQPQHFGDGTRLSIL.

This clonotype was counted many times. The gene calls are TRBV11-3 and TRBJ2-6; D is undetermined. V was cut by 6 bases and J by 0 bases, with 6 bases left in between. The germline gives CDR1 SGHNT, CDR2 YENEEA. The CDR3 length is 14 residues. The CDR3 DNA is TGTGCCAGCAGTGGGCCCTCTGGGGCCAACGTCCTGACTTTC. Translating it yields CASSGPSGANVLTF.

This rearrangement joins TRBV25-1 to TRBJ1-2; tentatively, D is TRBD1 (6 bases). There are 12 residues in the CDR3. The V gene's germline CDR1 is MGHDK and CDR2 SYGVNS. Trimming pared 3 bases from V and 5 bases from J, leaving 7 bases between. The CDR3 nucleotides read TGTGCCAGCAGTGATCAGGGGTATGGCTACACCTTC. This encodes CASSDQGYGYTF.

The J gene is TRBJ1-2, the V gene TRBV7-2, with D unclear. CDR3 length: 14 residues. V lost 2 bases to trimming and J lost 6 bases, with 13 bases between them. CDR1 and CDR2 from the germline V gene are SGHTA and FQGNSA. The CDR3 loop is CASSLTTNPNGYTF. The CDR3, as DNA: TGTGCCAGCAGCTTAACGACCAACCCCAATGGCTACACCTTC.

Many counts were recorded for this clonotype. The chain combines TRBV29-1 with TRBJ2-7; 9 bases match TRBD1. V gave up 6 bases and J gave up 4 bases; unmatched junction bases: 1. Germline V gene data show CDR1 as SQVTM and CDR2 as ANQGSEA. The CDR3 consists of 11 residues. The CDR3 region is CSVTGGYEQYF. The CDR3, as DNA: TGCAGCGTGACAGGGGGATACGAGCAGTACTTC.

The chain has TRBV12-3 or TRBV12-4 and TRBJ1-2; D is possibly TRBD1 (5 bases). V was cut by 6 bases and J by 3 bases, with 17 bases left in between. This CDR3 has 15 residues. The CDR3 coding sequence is TGTGCCAGCAGCCATATGGGGATAGGGGACTATGGCTACACCTTC. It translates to CASSHMGIGDYGYTF.

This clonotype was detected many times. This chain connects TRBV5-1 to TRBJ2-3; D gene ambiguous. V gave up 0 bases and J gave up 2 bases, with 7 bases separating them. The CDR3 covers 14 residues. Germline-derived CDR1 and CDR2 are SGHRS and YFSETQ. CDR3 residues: CASSLVFTTDTQYF. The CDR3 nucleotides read TGCGCCAGCAGCTTGGTATTTACCACAGATACGCAGTATTTT.

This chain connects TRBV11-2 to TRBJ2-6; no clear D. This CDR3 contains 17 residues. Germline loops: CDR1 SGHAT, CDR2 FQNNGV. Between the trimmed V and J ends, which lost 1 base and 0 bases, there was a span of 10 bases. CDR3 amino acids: CASSLARLSSGANVLTF. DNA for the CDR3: TGTGCCAGCAGCTTAGCGAGGCTGAGCTCTGGGGCCAACGTCCTGACTTTC.

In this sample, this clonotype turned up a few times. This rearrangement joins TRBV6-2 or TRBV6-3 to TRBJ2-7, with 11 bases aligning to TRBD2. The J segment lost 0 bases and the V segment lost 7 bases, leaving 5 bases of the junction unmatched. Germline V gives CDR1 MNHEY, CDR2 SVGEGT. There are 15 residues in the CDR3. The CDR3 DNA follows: TGTGCCAGCAACCAGGGACTAGCGGTCTCCTACGAGCAGTACTTC. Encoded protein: CASNQGLAVSYEQYF.

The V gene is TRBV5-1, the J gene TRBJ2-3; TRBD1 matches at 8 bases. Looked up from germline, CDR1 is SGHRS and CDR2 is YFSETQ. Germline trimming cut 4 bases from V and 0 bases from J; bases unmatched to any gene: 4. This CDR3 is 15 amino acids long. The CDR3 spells CASSPGTGSTDTQYF. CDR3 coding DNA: TGCGCCAGCAGCCCCGGGACAGGAAGCACAGATACGCAGTATTTT.

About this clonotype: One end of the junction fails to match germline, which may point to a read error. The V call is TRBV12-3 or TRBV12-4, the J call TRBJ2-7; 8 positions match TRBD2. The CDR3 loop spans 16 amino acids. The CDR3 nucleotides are TGTACCAGCAGCCAAACCAGCGGGAGCCTCCTAAGGGAGCAGTACTTC. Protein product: CTSSQTSGSLLREQYF.

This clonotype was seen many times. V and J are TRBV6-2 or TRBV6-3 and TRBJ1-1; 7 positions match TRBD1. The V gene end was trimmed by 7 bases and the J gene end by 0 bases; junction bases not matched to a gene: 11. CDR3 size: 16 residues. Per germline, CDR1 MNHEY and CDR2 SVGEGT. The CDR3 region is CASTHVGQEMNTEAFF. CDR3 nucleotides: TGTGCCAGCACCCACGTAGGACAGGAGATGAACACTGAAGCTTTCTTT.

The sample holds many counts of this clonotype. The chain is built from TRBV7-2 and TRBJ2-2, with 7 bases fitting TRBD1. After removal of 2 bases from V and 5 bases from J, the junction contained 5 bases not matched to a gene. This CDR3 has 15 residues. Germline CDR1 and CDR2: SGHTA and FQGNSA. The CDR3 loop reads CASSLRGRGTGELFF. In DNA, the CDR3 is TGTGCCAGCAGCTTAAGGGGGCGCGGGACCGGGGAGCTGTTTTTT.

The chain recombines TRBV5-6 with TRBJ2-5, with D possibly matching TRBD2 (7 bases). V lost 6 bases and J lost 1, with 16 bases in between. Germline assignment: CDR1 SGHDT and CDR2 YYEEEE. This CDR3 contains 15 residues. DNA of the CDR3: TGTGCCAGCACCCCCGGGGGGCCTGGCCAAGAGACCCAGTACTTC. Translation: CASTPGGPGQETQYF.

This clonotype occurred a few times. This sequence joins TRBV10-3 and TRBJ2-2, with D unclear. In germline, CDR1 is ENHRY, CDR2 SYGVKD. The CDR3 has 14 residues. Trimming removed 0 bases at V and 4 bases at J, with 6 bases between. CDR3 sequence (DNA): TGTGCCATCAGTGAGTCGGAGAGCACCGGGGAGCTGTTTTTT. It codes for CAISESESTGELFF.

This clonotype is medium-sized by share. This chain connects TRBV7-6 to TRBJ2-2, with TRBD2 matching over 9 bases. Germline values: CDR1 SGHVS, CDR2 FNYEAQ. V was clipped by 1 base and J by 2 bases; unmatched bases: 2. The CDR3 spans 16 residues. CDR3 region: CASSLELAGNTGELFF. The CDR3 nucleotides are TGTGCCAGCAGCTTAGAACTAGCGGGCAACACCGGGGAGCTGTTTTTT.

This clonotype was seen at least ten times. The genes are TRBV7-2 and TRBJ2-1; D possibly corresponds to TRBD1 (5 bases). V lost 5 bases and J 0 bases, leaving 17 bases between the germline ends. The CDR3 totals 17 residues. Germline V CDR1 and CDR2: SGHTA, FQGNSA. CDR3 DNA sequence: TGTGCCAGCAGCGAACAGGTTTCGGCATTCTCCTACAATGAGCAGTTCTTC. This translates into CASSEQVSAFSYNEQFF.

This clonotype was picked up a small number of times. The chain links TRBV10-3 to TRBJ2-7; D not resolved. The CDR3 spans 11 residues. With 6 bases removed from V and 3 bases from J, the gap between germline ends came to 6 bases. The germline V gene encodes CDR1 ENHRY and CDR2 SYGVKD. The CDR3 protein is CAIRASYEQYF. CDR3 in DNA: TGTGCCATCAGGGCCAGCTACGAGCAGTACTTC.

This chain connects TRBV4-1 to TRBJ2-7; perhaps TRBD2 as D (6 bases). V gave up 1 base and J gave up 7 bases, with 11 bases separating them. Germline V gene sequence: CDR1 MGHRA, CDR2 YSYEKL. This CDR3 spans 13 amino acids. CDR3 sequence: CASSQVGGWEQYF. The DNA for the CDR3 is TGCGCCAGCAGCCAAGTTGGAGGGTGGGAGCAGTACTTC.